Presented here are 9 T cell receptor beta chains from one specimen sequenced in a study of post-analysis software for immune sequencing data. Study-level points and caveats: TRBV5-6, TRBV5-1 and TRBV20-1 belonged to a set of a handful of TRBV segments that were more frequent in patients than controls.

These receptors' targets are unknown. Incorporated into the TCR beta cDNA libraries were unique molecular identifiers, which served to reduce PCR and sequencing biases. TCRdb re-called the PCR reads through MiXCR, storing one row per CDR3 protein. The data hold 650,000 to 850,000 distinct CDR3 sequences, with about 50% observed a single time. The material sequenced was blood. Receptors were obtained from a girl aged 5-17 years with multiple sclerosis.

CDR3 region: CASSLIGQGGYNEQFF. CDR3 nucleotide sequence: TGTGCCAGCAGCTTAATAGGACAGGGGGGCTACAATGAGCAGTTCTTC. This chain joins TRBV7-2 and TRBJ2-1; TRBD1 matches at 10 bases. This CDR3 has 16 residues. The germline CDR1 and CDR2 sequences are SGHTA and FQGNSA. V shed 2 bases and J 3 bases; nucleotides not matched to a gene: 4.

V is TRBV6-5 and J is TRBJ2-7; D is ambiguous. The last part of the DNA fits TRBJ2-5 better; the J call may be wrong. Germline V gene lookup returns CDR1 MNHEY and CDR2 SVGAGI. There are 15 residues in the CDR3. CDR3 loop: CASSYSIPLQETQYF. In DNA, the CDR3 is TGTGCCAGCAGTTACTCGATTCCCCTACAAGAGACCCAGTACTTC.

V is TRBV12-3 or TRBV12-4 and J is TRBJ2-1; no reliable D call. The V end was cut by 2 bases, the J end by 7 bases, with 9 bases between. This CDR3 contains 13 residues. CDR3 residues: CASSLRVRNEQFF. The DNA of the CDR3 is TGTGCCAGCAGTTTACGGGTTAGGAATGAGCAGTTCTTC.

This clonotype was counted between two and nine times. The chain joins TRBV5-1 to TRBJ2-7; TRBD2 is a possible D gene (6 bases). The germline CDR1 and CDR2 sequences are SGHRS and YFSETQ. V lost 4 bases and J 4 bases, leaving 24 bases between the germline ends. CDR3 size: 17 residues. As DNA, the CDR3 is TGCGCCAGCAGCGGCGCAGGAGGGCTGGTCGACCCTTACGAGCAGTACTTC. This codes for CASSGAGGLVDPYEQYF.

The CDR3 nucleotides read TGTGCCAGCAGCTTAGGCCCGGGGGGCAGATACAATGAGCAGTTCTTC. This encodes CASSLGPGGRYNEQFF. This chain joins TRBV13 and TRBJ2-1; the D gene is possibly TRBD2 (7 bases). The V end lost 0 bases, the J end lost 4 bases, and 13 bases lay between the germline ends. CDR3 length: 16 amino acids. Germline CDR1 and CDR2: PRHDT and FYEKMQ (reference sequence).

The chain employs TRBV5-1 and TRBJ2-1; TRBD1 agrees at 9 bases. Trimming at V came to 2 bases and at J to 5 bases, leaving 5 bases not matched to a gene. The CDR3 covers 15 residues. Germline CDR1 is SGHRS and CDR2 is YFSETQ. DNA of the CDR3: TGCGCCAGCAGCTTAACAGGGGGCGGACACAATGAGCAGTTCTTC. Translated, it gives CASSLTGGGHNEQFF.

The rearrangement links TRBV3-1 to TRBJ2-7, with 7 bases lining up with TRBD2. Per the germline V gene, CDR1 is LGHDT and CDR2 is YNNKEL (reference sequence). This CDR3 comprises 15 residues. J was trimmed by 6 bases and V by 1 base; bases with no gene match: 9. This chain's CDR3 is CASSQGAGDPAEQYF. CDR3 DNA sequence: TGTGCCAGCAGCCAAGGTGCGGGAGATCCGGCCGAGCAGTACTTC.

This clonotype appeared a few times. The chain links TRBV6-1 to TRBJ2-7, with unresolved D. The V gene lost 5 bases and the J gene lost 3 bases, with 8 bases spanning the gap. The CDR3 is made up of 12 amino acids. Per the germline V gene, CDR1 is MNHNS and CDR2 is SASEGT. The CDR3, as DNA: TGTGCCAGCAGTCCCTCCATCTACGAGCAGTACTTC. It codes for CASSPSIYEQYF.

This clonotype came up a few times. The V gene is TRBV10-3, the J gene TRBJ2-1, with 9 nucleotides matching TRBD1. CDR3 length equals 16 residues. Trimming removed 6 bases from V and 7 bases from J; junction bases left unmatched: 13. Looked up from germline, CDR1 is ENHRY and CDR2 is SYGVKD. CDR3: CAIRSTGTGFGNEQFF. The CDR3 nucleotides read TGTGCCATCAGGTCAACCGGGACAGGGTTTGGGAATGAGCAGTTCTTC.